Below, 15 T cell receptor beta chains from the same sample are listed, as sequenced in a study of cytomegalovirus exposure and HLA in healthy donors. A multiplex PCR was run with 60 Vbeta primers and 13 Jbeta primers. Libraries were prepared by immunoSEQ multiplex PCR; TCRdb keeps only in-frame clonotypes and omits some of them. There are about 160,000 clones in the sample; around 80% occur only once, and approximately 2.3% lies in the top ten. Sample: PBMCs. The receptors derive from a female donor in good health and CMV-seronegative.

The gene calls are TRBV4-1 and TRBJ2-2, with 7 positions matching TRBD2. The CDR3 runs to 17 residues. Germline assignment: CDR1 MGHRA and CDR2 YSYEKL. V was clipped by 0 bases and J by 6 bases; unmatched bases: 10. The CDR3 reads CASSQDLPGRAAGELFF. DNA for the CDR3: TGCGCCAGCAGCCAAGATCTTCCGGGGAGGGCCGCCGGGGAGCTGTTTTTT.

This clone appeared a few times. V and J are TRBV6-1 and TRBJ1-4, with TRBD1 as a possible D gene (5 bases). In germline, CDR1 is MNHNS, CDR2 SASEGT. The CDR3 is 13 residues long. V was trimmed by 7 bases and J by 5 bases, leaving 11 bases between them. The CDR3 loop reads CASTRGQNEKLFF. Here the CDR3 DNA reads TGTGCCAGCACCCGCGGACAAAATGAAAAACTGTTTTTT.

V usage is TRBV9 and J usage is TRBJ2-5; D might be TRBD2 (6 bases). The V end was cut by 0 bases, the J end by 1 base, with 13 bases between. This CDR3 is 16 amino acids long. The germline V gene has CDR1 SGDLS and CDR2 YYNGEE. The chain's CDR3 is CASSVAGDLRQETQYF. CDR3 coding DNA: TGTGCCAGCAGCGTAGCGGGGGACCTGCGCCAAGAGACCCAGTACTTC.

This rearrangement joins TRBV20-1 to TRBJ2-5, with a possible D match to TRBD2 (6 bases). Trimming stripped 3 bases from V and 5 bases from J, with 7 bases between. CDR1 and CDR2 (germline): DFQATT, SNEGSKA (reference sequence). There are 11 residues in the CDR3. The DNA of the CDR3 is TGCAGTGCTAGCGGGACTGAGACCCAGTACTTC. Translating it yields CSASGTETQYF.

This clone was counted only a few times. The CDR3 DNA follows: TGTGCCAGCAGGTTCAGCGAGCCCCAGCATTTT. Translation: CASRFSEPQHF. J is TRBJ1-5 and V is TRBV5-4; the D is unclear. The CDR3 is made up of 11 amino acids. Trimming shortened V by 5 bases and J by 8 bases, and 8 bases separated the two germline ends. Germline loops: CDR1 SGHNT, CDR2 YYREEE (reference sequence).

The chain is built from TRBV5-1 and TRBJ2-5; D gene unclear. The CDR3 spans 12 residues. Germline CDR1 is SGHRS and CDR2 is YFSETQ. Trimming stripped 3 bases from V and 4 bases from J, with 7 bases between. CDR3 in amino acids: CASSSRGETQYF. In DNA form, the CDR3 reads TGCGCCAGCAGCTCGCGCGGAGAGACCCAGTACTTC. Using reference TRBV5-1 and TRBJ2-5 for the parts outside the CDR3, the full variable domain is KAGVTQTPRYLIKTRGQQVTLSCSPISGHRSVSWYQQTPGQGLQFLFEYFSETQRNKGNFPGRFSGRQFSNSRSEMNVSTLELGDSALYLCASSSRGETQYFGPGTRLLVL.

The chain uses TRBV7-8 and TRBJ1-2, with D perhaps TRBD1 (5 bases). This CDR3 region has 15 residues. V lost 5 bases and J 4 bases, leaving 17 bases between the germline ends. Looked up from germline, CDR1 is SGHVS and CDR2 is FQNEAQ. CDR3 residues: CASSIVQVPSYGYTF. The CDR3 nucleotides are TGTGCCAGCAGCATCGTACAGGTCCCATCCTATGGCTACACCTTC.

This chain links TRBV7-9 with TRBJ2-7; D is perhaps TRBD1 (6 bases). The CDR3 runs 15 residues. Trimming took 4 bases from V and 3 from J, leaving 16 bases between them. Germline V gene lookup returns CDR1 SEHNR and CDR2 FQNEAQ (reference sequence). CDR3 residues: CASSSRGTRYYEQYF. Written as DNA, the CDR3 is TGTGCCAGCAGCTCAAGGGGGACAAGGTACTACGAGCAGTACTTC.

The CDR3 loop reads CASSLLAGGTGEQFF. As DNA, the CDR3 is TGTGCCAGCAGCTTGTTAGCGGGGGGGACAGGTGAGCAGTTCTTC. The genes are TRBV5-6 and TRBJ2-1, with 11 positions matching TRBD2. Germline lookup yields CDR1 SGHDT and CDR2 YYEEEE. Unmatched junction bases numbered 6, after V lost 1 base and J lost 9 bases. This CDR3 contains 15 residues. The full variable domain, rest sourced from reference TRBV5-6 and TRBJ2-1, is DAGVTQSPTHLIKTRGQQVTLRCSPKSGHDTVSWYQQALGQGPQFIFQYYEEEERQRGNFPDRFSGHQFPNYSSELNVNALLLGDSALYLCASSLLAGGTGEQFFGPGTRLTVL.

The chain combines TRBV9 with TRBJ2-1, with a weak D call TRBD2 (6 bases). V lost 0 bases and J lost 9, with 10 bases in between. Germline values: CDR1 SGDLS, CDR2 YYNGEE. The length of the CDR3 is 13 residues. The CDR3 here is CASSVESEGEQFF. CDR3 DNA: TGTGCCAGCAGCGTAGAGTCGGAGGGTGAGCAGTTCTTC. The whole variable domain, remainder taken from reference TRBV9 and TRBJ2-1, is DSGVTQTPKHLITATGQRVTLRCSPRSGDLSVYWYQQSLDQGLQFLIQYYNGEERAKGNILERFSAQQFPDLHSELNLSSLELGDSALYFCASSVESEGEQFFGPGTRLTVL.

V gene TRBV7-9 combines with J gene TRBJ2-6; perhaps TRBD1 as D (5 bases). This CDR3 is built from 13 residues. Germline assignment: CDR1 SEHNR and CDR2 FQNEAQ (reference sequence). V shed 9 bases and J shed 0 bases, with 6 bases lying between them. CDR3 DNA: TGTGCCAGTGGACACTCTGGGGCCAACGTCCTGACTTTC. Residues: CASGHSGANVLTF.

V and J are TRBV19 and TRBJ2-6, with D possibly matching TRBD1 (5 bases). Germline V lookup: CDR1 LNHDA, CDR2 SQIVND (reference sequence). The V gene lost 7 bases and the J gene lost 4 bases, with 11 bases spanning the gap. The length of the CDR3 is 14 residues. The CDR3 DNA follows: TGTGCCAGTATGGGAAAGGGGGGGGCCAACGTCCTGACTTTC. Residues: CASMGKGGANVLTF.

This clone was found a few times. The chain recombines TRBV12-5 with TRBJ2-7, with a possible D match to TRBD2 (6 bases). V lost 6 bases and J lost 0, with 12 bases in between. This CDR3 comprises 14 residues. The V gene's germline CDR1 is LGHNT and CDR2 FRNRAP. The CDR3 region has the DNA TGTGCTAGTGGCCAAGGACTAATCTCCTACGAGCAGTACTTC. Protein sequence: CASGQGLISYEQYF.

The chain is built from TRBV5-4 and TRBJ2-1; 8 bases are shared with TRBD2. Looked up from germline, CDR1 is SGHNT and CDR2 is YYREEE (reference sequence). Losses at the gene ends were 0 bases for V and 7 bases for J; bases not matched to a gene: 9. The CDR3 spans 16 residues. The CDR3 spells CASSLGGTSSINEQFF. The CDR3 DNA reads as TGTGCCAGCAGCTTGGGTGGGACTAGTAGTATAAATGAGCAGTTCTTC.

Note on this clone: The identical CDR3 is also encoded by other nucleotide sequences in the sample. The CDR3 region has the DNA TGTGCCAGCAGCTTCTCAGGGGATACGCAGTATTTT. Protein product: CASSFSGDTQYF. The V call is TRBV7-2, the J call TRBJ2-3, with D possibly being TRBD1 (5 bases). This CDR3 spans 12 amino acids. Germline CDR1 and CDR2: SGHTA and FQGNSA. V was pared by 3 bases and J by 6 bases, with 7 bases between.